Each of the 29 T cell receptor beta chains below was sequenced from the same sample in a study of T cell responses to AZD1222 COVID-19 vaccine. TCRdb's copy holds only in-frame clones and misses some; the assay was immunoSEQ multiplex PCR. This sample has over 90,000 clones, with 91% found just once. The material sequenced was peripheral blood, taken on day 0 of AZD1222 vaccination. The receptor set was obtained from an adult in good health.

The gene calls are TRBV19 and TRBJ2-7; TRBD1 might be the D (6 bases). The ends were cut back, 4 bases at V and 7 bases at J, with 8 bases in the middle. The CDR3 covers 11 residues. The germline V gene has CDR1 LNHDA and CDR2 SQIVND (reference sequence). The CDR3 DNA is TGTGCCAGTAGTACTACAGGGGAGCAGTACTTC. Residues: CASSTTGEQYF.

The rearrangement links TRBV7-2 to TRBJ2-2; D perhaps matches TRBD2 (7 bases). The CDR3 has 16 residues. Trimming pared 0 bases from V and 7 bases from J, leaving 15 bases between. Germline loops: CDR1 SGHTA, CDR2 FQGNSA. The CDR3 spells CASSLAGTGGVGELFF. The CDR3 DNA sequence: TGTGCCAGCAGCTTAGCCGGGACGGGGGGCGTCGGGGAGCTGTTTTTT.

The V call is TRBV11-2, the J call TRBJ2-1; 9 nucleotides match TRBD2. This CDR3 is built from 16 residues. V dropped 1 base and J dropped 7; count of bases not matched to a gene: 8. The germline V gene encodes CDR1 SGHAT and CDR2 FQNNGV. The CDR3 sequence is CASSLVLAGLGNEQFF. CDR3 sequence (DNA): TGTGCCAGCAGCTTAGTCCTAGCGGGGTTGGGGAATGAGCAGTTCTTC.

This chain uses TRBV5-4 with TRBJ2-1; 9 bases match TRBD1. This CDR3 contains 17 residues. Germline CDR1 and CDR2: SGHNT and YYREEE (reference sequence). The V segment lost 4 bases and the J segment 7 bases; nucleotides outside the gene matches: 15. The CDR3 nucleotides read TGTGCCAGCAGCAAATCATCAACAGGGGGCGCAAGGAATGAGCAGTTCTTC. Protein sequence: CASSKSSTGGARNEQFF. The entire variable domain, with the rest obtained from reference TRBV5-4 and TRBJ2-1, is as follows: ETGVTQSPTHLIKTRGQQVTLRCSSQSGHNTVSWYQQALGQGPQFIFQYYREEENGRGNFPPRFSGLQFPNYSSELNVNALELDDSALYLCASSKSSTGGARNEQFFGPGTRLTVL.

The chain recombines TRBV9 with TRBJ2-3; TRBD1 aligns across 10 bases. The CDR3 length is 15 residues. Germline CDR1 SGDLS, CDR2 YYNGEE. V gave up 0 bases and J gave up 3 bases; unmatched junction bases: 1. The chain's CDR3 is CASSVGTGGTDTQYF. In DNA, the CDR3 is TGTGCCAGCAGCGTAGGGACAGGGGGAACAGATACGCAGTATTTT.

The chain carries TRBV7-9 and TRBJ2-7, with 7 positions matching TRBD2. Germline CDR1 reads SEHNR; CDR2 reads FQNEAQ (reference sequence). This CDR3 region has 14 residues. J was trimmed by 5 bases and V by 5 bases; bases with no gene match: 9. The CDR3: CASSSGTGPNEQYF. The CDR3, as DNA: TGTGCCAGCAGCAGCGGGACTGGTCCTAACGAGCAGTACTTC. The full variable domain, its missing parts supplied by reference TRBV7-9 and TRBJ2-7, is DTGVSQNPRHKITKRGQNVTFRCDPISEHNRLYWYRQTLGQGPEFLTYFQNEAQLEKSRLLSDRFSAERPKGSFSTLEIQRTEQGDSAMYLCASSSGTGPNEQYFGPGTRLTVT.

The chain carries TRBV19 and TRBJ1-4; D gene ambiguous. CDR1 is LNHDA and CDR2 is SQIVND in the germline V gene (reference sequence). CDR3 size: 14 residues. With 11 bases removed from V and 5 bases from J, the gap between germline ends came to 18 bases. CDR3 sequence (DNA): TGTGCCGGACCTTCCCCCGGATGGAATGAAAAACTGTTTTTT. It is translated as CAGPSPGWNEKLFF.

This chain uses TRBV7-8 with TRBJ2-5; D may be TRBD1 (5 bases). The length of the CDR3 is 13 residues. Trimming shortened V by 1 base and J by 5 bases, and 8 bases separated the two germline ends. The germline V gene encodes CDR1 SGHVS and CDR2 FQNEAQ. The CDR3 is CASSLGSGETQYF. As DNA, the CDR3 is TGTGCCAGCAGCTTAGGGTCAGGGGAGACCCAGTACTTC.

The V and J genes are TRBV9 and TRBJ1-3; D is ambiguous. CDR1 SGDLS and CDR2 YYNGEE come from the germline V gene. This CDR3 has 18 amino acids. Between the trimmed V and J ends, which lost 5 bases and 0 bases, there was a span of 21 bases. Here the CDR3 reads CASSTYGEHIDSGNTIYF. The CDR3 bases are TGTGCCAGCAGTACCTACGGGGAACACATAGACTCTGGAAACACCATATATTTT.

V gene TRBV28 combines with J gene TRBJ1-1; D unresolved. V shed 3 bases and J shed 1 base, with 6 bases lying between them. Per the germline V gene, CDR1 is MDHEN and CDR2 is SYDVKM. The CDR3 is 13 residues long. For the CDR3, the DNA is TGTGCCAGCAGTTTGGTGGCGAACACTGAAGCTTTCTTT. Translating gives CASSLVANTEAFF.

This sequence joins TRBV7-2 and TRBJ2-7; TRBD1 might be the D (5 bases). The CDR3 runs to 13 residues. Germline values: CDR1 SGHTA, CDR2 FQGNSA. Trimming removed 5 bases from V and 7 bases from J, with 15 bases in between. In DNA, the CDR3 is TGTGCCAGCAGCCCACGACAGTTGGGGGAGCAGTACTTC. It specifies CASSPRQLGEQYF. The whole variable domain, filled in from reference TRBV7-2 and TRBJ2-7, reads GAGVSQSPSNKVTEKGKDVELRCDPISGHTALYWYRQSLGQGLEFLIYFQGNSAPDKSGLPSDRFSAERTGGSVSTLTIQRTQQEDSAVYLCASSPRQLGEQYFGPGTRLTVT.

This chain uses TRBV7-6 with TRBJ2-7, with 10 positions matching TRBD2. The CDR3 is 14 residues long. Losses at the gene ends were 4 bases for V and 2 bases for J; bases not matched to a gene: 2. Per germline, CDR1 SGHVS and CDR2 FNYEAQ. The CDR3 DNA follows: TGTGCCAGCAGCTGGACTAGCGGACCCTACGAGCAGTACTTC. Protein product: CASSWTSGPYEQYF.

This chain uses TRBV9 with TRBJ2-7; TRBD1 matches 12 bases. The CDR3 sequence is 14 residues long. CDR1 is SGDLS and CDR2 is YYNGEE in the germline V gene. V shed 3 bases, J shed 6 bases, and the junction held 4 bases outside the gene matches. In DNA form, the CDR3 reads TGTGCCAGCAGCGAGGGGACAGGGGGCTCCGAGCAGTACTTC. Protein sequence: CASSEGTGGSEQYF.

CDR3 residues: CASSLLDSPNQPQHF. In nucleotides, the CDR3 is TGTGCCAGCAGTCTTTTGGACAGTCCAAATCAGCCCCAGCATTTT. The gene calls are TRBV28 and TRBJ1-5; D may be TRBD1 (6 bases). V lost 5 bases and J 4 bases, leaving 15 bases between the germline ends. The CDR3 spans 15 residues. The germline CDR1 and CDR2 sequences are MDHEN and SYDVKM.

The chain has TRBV3-1 (or the pseudogene TRBV3-2) and TRBJ1-2; possible D gene TRBD1, 6 bases. V was clipped by 1 base and J by 1 base, with 16 bases between them. CDR3 length: 17 amino acids. Germline CDR1 LGHDT, CDR2 YNNKEL (reference sequence). The CDR3 is CASSQVLRTVLNYGYTF. In nucleotides, the CDR3 is TGTGCCAGCAGCCAAGTTTTAAGGACAGTCCTTAACTATGGCTACACCTTC.

The chain is built from TRBV2 and TRBJ2-7; D gene ambiguous. Germline CDR1 SNHLY, CDR2 FYNNEI. Trimming pared 5 bases from V and 3 bases from J, leaving 8 bases between. The CDR3 is 12 residues long. The CDR3 loop is CASSPTFYEQYF. CDR3 DNA sequence: TGTGCCAGCAGTCCGACCTTCTACGAGCAGTACTTC.

This clone was seen just once. The chain employs TRBV7-2 and TRBJ1-5, with TRBD1 matching over 9 bases. This CDR3 contains 15 residues. CDR1 SGHTA and CDR2 FQGNSA come from the germline V gene. V was pared by 3 bases and J by 4 bases, with 4 bases of the junction left unmatched. This CDR3 is CASSFVGTGNQPQHF. CDR3 coding DNA: TGTGCCAGCAGCTTCGTTGGGACAGGGAATCAGCCCCAGCATTTT.

The V and J genes are TRBV28 and TRBJ1-3; D is unresolved. V was trimmed by 7 bases and J by 0 bases, leaving 10 bases between them. Per germline, CDR1 MDHEN and CDR2 SYDVKM. The CDR3 is 14 amino acids. The CDR3 region has the DNA TGTGCCAGCAATGGGATAAACTCTGGAAACACCATATATTTT. Translating it yields CASNGINSGNTIYF.

This sequence joins TRBV29-1 and TRBJ2-5, with D hard to call. The germline gives CDR1 SQVTM, CDR2 ANQGSEA. Trimming left V 7 bases short and J 5 bases short, with 26 bases between. This CDR3 contains 16 residues. This CDR3 is CSASGRKEALRETQYF. CDR3 nucleotide sequence: TGCAGCGCGTCGGGTCGGAAAGAAGCTTTGAGGGAGACCCAGTACTTC.

V gene TRBV9 combines with J gene TRBJ2-5; D possibly corresponds to TRBD2 (5 bases). With 2 bases removed from V and 2 bases from J, the gap between germline ends came to 13 bases. The length of the CDR3 is 15 residues. Germline V lookup: CDR1 SGDLS, CDR2 YYNGEE. Here the CDR3 DNA reads TGTGCCAGCAGCGTGCAATCGGGATTGCAAGAGACCCAGTACTTC. As protein: CASSVQSGLQETQYF.

The rearrangement links TRBV7-8 to TRBJ2-7; no clear D gene. Between the trimmed V and J ends, which lost 1 base and 0 bases, there was a span of 13 bases. In germline, CDR1 is SGHVS, CDR2 FQNEAQ. The CDR3 consists of 16 residues. The CDR3 DNA follows: TGTGCCAGCAGCTTAGTGAGATGGGCACCCTCCTACGAGCAGTACTTC. Its translation is CASSLVRWAPSYEQYF.

V gene TRBV19 combines with J gene TRBJ1-4, with D unclear. V lost 3 bases and J lost 4, with 12 bases in between. The germline gives CDR1 LNHDA, CDR2 SQIVND (reference sequence). This CDR3 contains 15 residues. The CDR3 protein is CASSINAGYNEKLFF. CDR3 DNA sequence: TGTGCCAGTAGTATTAATGCAGGCTATAATGAAAAACTGTTTTTT.

V usage is TRBV29-1 and J usage is TRBJ2-1; D gene uncertain. Deletions cut 4 bases from V and 0 bases from J, with 7 bases between. The CDR3 is made up of 13 amino acids. Germline CDR1 reads SQVTM; CDR2 reads ANQGSEA. In nucleotides, the CDR3 is TGCAGCGTTGGAACGAGCTCCTACAATGAGCAGTTCTTC. Its protein product is CSVGTSSYNEQFF.

The V gene is TRBV6-2 or TRBV6-3, the J gene TRBJ2-4; TRBD1 aligns across 7 bases. Germline CDR1 is MNHEY and CDR2 is SVGEGT. This CDR3 has 14 residues. V gave up 6 bases and J gave up 0 bases; unmatched junction bases: 2. The CDR3 DNA follows: TGTGCCAGCAGCGGGACAGTAGCCAAAAACATTCAGTACTTC. Translation: CASSGTVAKNIQYF.

The chain couples TRBV13 to TRBJ2-7; no firm D call. V lost 3 bases to trimming and J lost 2 bases, with 8 bases between them. Per the germline V gene, CDR1 is PRHDT and CDR2 is FYEKMQ (reference sequence). The CDR3 loop spans 13 amino acids. The CDR3 nucleotides are TGTGCCAGCAGCTTTGGTAGGGCCTACGAGCAGTACTTC. Translation: CASSFGRAYEQYF.

The genes are TRBV12-3 or TRBV12-4 and TRBJ2-2; D unclear. The germline V and J ends were trimmed by 2 bases and 5 bases, with 6 bases remaining between them. This CDR3 has 13 residues. CDR3 in DNA: TGTGCCAGCAGTTTATTGCGTACCGGGGAGCTGTTTTTT. This gives the protein CASSLLRTGELFF.

The chain couples TRBV10-3 to TRBJ2-7; 7 bases are shared with TRBD2. J was trimmed by 7 bases and V by 6 bases; bases with no gene match: 9. The CDR3 consists of 13 residues. Per the germline V gene, CDR1 is ENHRY and CDR2 is SYGVKD. The CDR3 loop is CAISPGLTPEQYF. The DNA of the CDR3 is TGTGCCATCAGCCCGGGACTAACTCCTGAGCAGTACTTC.

V gene TRBV7-9 combines with J gene TRBJ2-2; D is perhaps TRBD1 (5 bases). The CDR3 totals 14 residues. V was pared by 1 base and J by 4 bases, with 7 bases between. Germline V CDR1 and CDR2: SEHNR, FQNEAQ (reference sequence). CDR3 protein: CASSLVQGTGELFF. The CDR3, as DNA: TGTGCCAGCAGCTTAGTGCAGGGCACCGGGGAGCTGTTTTTT.

The chain employs TRBV24-1 and TRBJ2-3; 9 nucleotides align to TRBD1. V shed 2 bases, J shed 5 bases, and the junction held 7 bases outside the gene matches. The CDR3 has 16 amino acids. CDR1 is KGHDR and CDR2 is SFDVKD in the germline V gene. The CDR3 nucleotides are TGTGCCACCAGTGATTCCTGGACAGGGGTAATAGATACGCAGTATTTT. Its protein is CATSDSWTGVIDTQYF.